One T cell receptor beta chain is described in this entry. Its antigen is currently unknown. The sample belongs to a study of naive and memory T cell subsets. General observations from the study: Naive repertoires, especially CD8, held a few larger clonotypes, possibly memory cells re-expressing CD45RA. From naive to CM, EM and EMRA, diversity decreased and Gini increased.

CDR3 length: 14 residues. V lost 3 bases and J 5 bases, leaving 11 bases between the germline ends. The germline gives CDR1 MGHDK, CDR2 SYGVNS. Two oligonucleotides, mixed equimolar, formed the beta constant-region primer covering TRBC1 and TRBC2. Nested alpha and beta constant-region primers with the SP2 primer drove four PCR rounds on ligated cDNA. MiXCR was run by TCRdb on the UMI-ligation and nested PCR reads, yielding one entry per CDR3 protein. The sample consists of about 160,000 distinct CDR3 sequences, approximately 22% of them appearing once. Sequencing was carried out using naive CD4+ T cells from blood. This rearrangement joins TRBV25-1 to TRBJ2-1; D is unclear. The sequence came from a human donor in good health. CDR3 nucleotide sequence: TGTGCCAGCAGTGACAGGAGCCCCCACAATGAGCAGTTCTTC. As protein: CASSDRSPHNEQFF.